The clone carrying this TCR beta chain showed up just a few times. As yet, its antigen is unknown. Amplified regions were TCR beta CDR3 sequences from RNA transcripts. First-round RT-PCR targeting the TCR CDR3 was performed with the HTBI primer set. TCRdb re-analysed the multiplex PCR reads in MiXCR, keeping a single row per CDR3 protein. Here the sample spans 490,000 or so distinct CDR3 sequences, about 20% being singletons. The record originates from a study of T cells in Graves' hyperthyroidism and ophthalmopathy. Whole-study context: Peripheral blood sampling occurred at initial diagnosis, before any treatment.

Trimming cost V 7 bases and J 8 bases; bases outside gene matches: 6. CDR3 length: 12 amino acids. The study excluded patients with uncontrolled infection, other autoimmune disease, pregnancy or lactation. Used for diagnoses were clinical symptoms, serum thyroxine and TRAb, thyroid ultrasound and orbital computed tomography. Study-wide results and limits: The model foresaw ophthalmopathy a median roughly 6 months prior to onset.

The specimen sequenced was blood. This TCR was sampled from a woman in her 70s with Graves' ophthalmopathy. The rearrangement uses TRBV12-3 or TRBV12-4 and TRBJ1-2; TRBD1 matches 8 bases. CDR3 bases: TGTGCCAGCACCTCGGACAGGGCGGGCTACACCTTC. This codes for CASTSDRAGYTF.